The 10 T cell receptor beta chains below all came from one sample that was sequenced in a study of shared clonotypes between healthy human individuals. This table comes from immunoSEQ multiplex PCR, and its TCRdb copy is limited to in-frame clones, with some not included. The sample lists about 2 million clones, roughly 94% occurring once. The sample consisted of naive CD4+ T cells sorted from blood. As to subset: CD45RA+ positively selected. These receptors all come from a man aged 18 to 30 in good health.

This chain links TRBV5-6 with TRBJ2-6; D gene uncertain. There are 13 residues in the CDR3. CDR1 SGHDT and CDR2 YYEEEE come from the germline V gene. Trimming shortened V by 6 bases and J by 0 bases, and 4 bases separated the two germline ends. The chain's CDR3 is CASTASGANVLTF. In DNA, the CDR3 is TGTGCCAGCACAGCCTCTGGGGCCAACGTCCTGACTTTC.

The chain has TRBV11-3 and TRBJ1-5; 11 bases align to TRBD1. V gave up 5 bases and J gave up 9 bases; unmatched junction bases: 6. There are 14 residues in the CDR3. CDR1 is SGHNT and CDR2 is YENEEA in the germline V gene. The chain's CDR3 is CASSGTGGRGPQHF. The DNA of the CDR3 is TGTGCCAGCAGCGGGACAGGGGGGAGGGGGCCCCAGCATTTT.

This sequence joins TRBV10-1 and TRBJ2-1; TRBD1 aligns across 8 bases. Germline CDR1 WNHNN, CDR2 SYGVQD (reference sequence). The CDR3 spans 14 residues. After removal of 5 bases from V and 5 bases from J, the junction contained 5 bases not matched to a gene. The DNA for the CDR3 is TGCGCCAGCAGTAGGGACAGGCTGAACAATGAGCAGTTCTTC. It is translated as CASSRDRLNNEQFF.

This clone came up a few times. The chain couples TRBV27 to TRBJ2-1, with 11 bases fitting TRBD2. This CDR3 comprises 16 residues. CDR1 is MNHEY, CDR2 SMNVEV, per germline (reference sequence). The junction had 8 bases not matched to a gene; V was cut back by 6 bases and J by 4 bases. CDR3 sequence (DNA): TGTGCCAGCAGGCCAGGTAGCGGGGGGGTTTACAATGAGCAGTTCTTC. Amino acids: CASRPGSGGVYNEQFF.

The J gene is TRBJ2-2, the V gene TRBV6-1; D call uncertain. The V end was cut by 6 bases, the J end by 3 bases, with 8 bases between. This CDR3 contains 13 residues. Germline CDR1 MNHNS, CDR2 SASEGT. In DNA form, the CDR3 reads TGTGCCAGCAGCAGAACCTACACCGGGGAGCTGTTTTTT. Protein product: CASSRTYTGELFF.

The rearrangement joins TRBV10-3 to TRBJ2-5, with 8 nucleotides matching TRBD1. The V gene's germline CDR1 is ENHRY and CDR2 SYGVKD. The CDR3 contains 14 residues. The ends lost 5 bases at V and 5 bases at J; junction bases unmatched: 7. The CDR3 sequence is CAISPTGGLETQYF. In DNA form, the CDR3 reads TGTGCCATCAGTCCTACAGGGGGGTTGGAGACCCAGTACTTC.

In nucleotides, the CDR3 is TGTGCCAGCTGGGGGGCAGGGGGCGTCGGCTATGGCTACACCTTC. Its translation: CASWGAGGVGYGYTF. The chain employs TRBV6-1 and TRBJ1-2; 8 nucleotides line up with TRBD1. CDR1 MNHNS and CDR2 SASEGT come from the germline V gene. This CDR3 spans 15 amino acids. J lost 4 bases, V lost 8 bases, and 12 bases had no gene match.

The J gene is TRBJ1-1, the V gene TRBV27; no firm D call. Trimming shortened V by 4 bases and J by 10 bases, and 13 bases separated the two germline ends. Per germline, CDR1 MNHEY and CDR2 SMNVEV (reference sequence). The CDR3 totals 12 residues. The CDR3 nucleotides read TGTGCCAGCAGTTCCCTCGCAGCGACAGCTTTCTTT. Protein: CASSSLAATAFF.

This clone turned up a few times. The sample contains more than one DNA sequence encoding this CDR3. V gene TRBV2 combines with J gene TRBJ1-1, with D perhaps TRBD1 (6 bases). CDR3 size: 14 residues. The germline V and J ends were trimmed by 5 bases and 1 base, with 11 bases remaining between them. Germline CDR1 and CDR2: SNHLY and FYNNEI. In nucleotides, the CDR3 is TGTGCCAGCAGTCCACAGGGTGGGAACACTGAAGCTTTCTTT. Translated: CASSPQGGNTEAFF.

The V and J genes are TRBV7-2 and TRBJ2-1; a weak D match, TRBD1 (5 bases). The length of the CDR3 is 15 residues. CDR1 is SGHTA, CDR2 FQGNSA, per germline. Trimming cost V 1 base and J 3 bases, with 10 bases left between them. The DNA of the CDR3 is TGTGCCAGCAGCTTAGATCAGGGCAACTACAATGAGCAGTTCTTC. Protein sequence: CASSLDQGNYNEQFF.